This TCR beta chain was sequenced in a study of radiation and T cells in renal cell carcinoma. About the study: Nephrectomy followed 15 Gy stereotactic body radiation by 4 weeks.

In regard to this clone: Its cognate antigen is unknown.

Whole-study findings and limits: Top tumor clonotypes rose in blood 2 weeks post-radiation, then contracted.

Only in-frame clones appear in the TCRdb table, and some are missing; sequencing was by immunoSEQ multiplex PCR. The profile shows about 140,000 clones, less than 85% of them singletons. V was clipped by 2 bases and J by 7 bases; unmatched bases: 8. The germline V gene has CDR1 SGDLS and CDR2 YYNGEE. The CDR3 runs to 15 residues. Time point meaning: baseline pretreatment blood. Treatment given: 15 Gy SBRT to primary tumor, nephrectomy 4 weeks later. After SBRT, blood was collected at 2 and 4 weeks, plus baseline. The tumor was a clear cell renal cell carcinoma. The V call is TRBV9, the J call TRBJ1-4; 7 bases match TRBD1. The specimen comprised blood, sampled from a patient whose treatment included radiotherapy and nephrectomy. The origin of this receptor is a woman in her forties or fifties with renal cell carcinoma. CDR3 sequence: CASSVRQGGGEKLFF. The CDR3 bases are TGTGCCAGCAGCGTTCGACAGGGTGGGGGTGAAAAACTGTTTTTT. Looking up the rest from reference TRBV9 and TRBJ1-4 gives the full variable domain: DSGVTQTPKHLITATGQRVTLRCSPRSGDLSVYWYQQSLDQGLQFLIQYYNGEERAKGNILERFSAQQFPDLHSELNLSSLELGDSALYFCASSVRQGGGEKLFFGSGTQLSVL.